The 18 T cell receptor beta chains in this list originate from one sample, sequenced in a study of cytomegalovirus exposure and HLA in healthy donors. With 60 Vbeta and 13 Jbeta primers, the PCR was carried out. This table comes from immunoSEQ multiplex PCR, and its TCRdb copy is limited to in-frame clones, with some not included. The table includes under 200,000 clones, roughly 79% detected once. The specimen sequenced was PBMCs. All receptors come from a woman aged 50 to 60 in good health and CMV-seropositive.

This clone turned up a few times. The chain uses TRBV4-1 and TRBJ1-3, with 8 bases identical to TRBD1. The V segment lost 2 bases and the J segment 4 bases; nucleotides outside the gene matches: 16. This CDR3 spans 19 amino acids. The germline gives CDR1 MGHRA, CDR2 YSYEKL. DNA of the CDR3: TGCGCCAGCAGCCAATCGATCTTACAGGGGGAGCGGAAAGGAAACACCATATATTTT. The encoded protein is CASSQSILQGERKGNTIYF.

The chain recombines TRBV28 with TRBJ2-7; D not certain. V was cut by 6 bases and J by 9 bases, with 18 bases left in between. The CDR3 spans 13 residues. Per germline, CDR1 MDHEN and CDR2 SYDVKM. The CDR3 region is CASSPSHEGGQYF. The CDR3 nucleotides read TGTGCCAGCAGCCCCAGCCACGAAGGCGGGCAGTACTTC.

V and J are TRBV6-6 and TRBJ2-2, with D unclear. Trimming pared 2 bases from V and 1 base from J, leaving 8 bases between. This CDR3 has 15 residues. Germline V gives CDR1 MNHNY, CDR2 SVGAGI (reference sequence). In DNA, the CDR3 is TGTGCCAGCAGTTACGAGTCCCAGAACACCGGGGAGCTGTTTTTT. It codes for CASSYESQNTGELFF.

The V and J genes are TRBV4-3 and TRBJ2-5, with D possibly TRBD2 on 5 matching bases. Germline CDR1 reads LGHNA; CDR2 reads YSLEER. Trimming removed 4 bases at V and 7 bases at J, with 13 bases between. The CDR3 has 13 residues. For the CDR3, the DNA is TGCGCCAGCAGCCCCGAGGGCCTCGGGACCCAGTACTTC. It is translated as CASSPEGLGTQYF.

Comments on this clone: Compared with germline, one end of the junction differs, possibly owing to a read error. This sequence joins TRBV5-1 and TRBJ2-4; 10 bases are shared with TRBD1. The length of the CDR3 is 14 residues. The germline CDR1 and CDR2 sequences are SGHRS and YFSETQ. CDR3 nucleotide sequence: TGCGCCAGCAGCCCGACAGGGGGCCGAAACAGTCAGTACTTC. It codes for CASSPTGGRNSQYF.

This chain joins TRBV18 and TRBJ2-2, with 7 nucleotides matching TRBD2. Germline V CDR1 and CDR2: KGHSH, LQKENI. The CDR3 has 16 amino acids. V dropped 2 bases and J dropped 2; count of bases not matched to a gene: 5. The CDR3 loop reads CASSPTGGVNTGELFF. CDR3 nucleotides: TGTGCCAGCTCACCAACGGGAGGAGTAAACACCGGGGAGCTGTTTTTT.

The chain links TRBV27 to TRBJ1-5; TRBD1 matches at 12 bases. The ends lost 3 bases at V and 4 bases at J; junction bases unmatched: 13. Germline V lookup: CDR1 MNHEY, CDR2 SMNVEV (reference sequence). The CDR3 is made up of 19 amino acids. The CDR3 here is CASSFRGQGAWLGNQPQHF. The CDR3 DNA reads TGTGCCAGCAGTTTTAGGGGACAGGGGGCCTGGTTGGGGAATCAGCCCCAGCATTTT.

This clone appeared once. The chain employs TRBV7-2 and TRBJ2-7, with D tentatively TRBD2 (6 bases). This CDR3 contains 13 residues. Germline V lookup: CDR1 SGHTA, CDR2 FQGNSA. V gave up 1 base and J gave up 7 bases, with 11 bases separating them. The CDR3 bases are TGTGCCAGCAGCTTAGGAACTAGCCGAGAGCAGTACTTC. This sequence encodes CASSLGTSREQYF.

V and J are TRBV11-2 and TRBJ2-7; a possible D gene is TRBD1 (6 bases). The CDR3 is 15 residues long. The ends were cut back, 3 bases at V and 4 bases at J, with 16 bases in the middle. Germline V gene lookup returns CDR1 SGHAT and CDR2 FQNNGV. Here the CDR3 reads CASSFAGSRGYEQYF. The CDR3 coding sequence is TGTGCCAGCAGCTTTGCAGGGTCGAGGGGGTACGAGCAGTACTTC.

V gene TRBV9 combines with J gene TRBJ2-2; 8 bases align to TRBD1. Trimming removed 3 bases from V and 0 bases from J; junction bases left unmatched: 7. There are 17 residues in the CDR3. Germline-derived CDR1 and CDR2 are SGDLS and YYNGEE. CDR3 nucleotides: TGTGCCAGCAGCGCCCAGGAGACAGGGGCGAACACCGGGGAGCTGTTTTTT. As protein: CASSAQETGANTGELFF.

In this sample, this clone turned up once. This chain joins TRBV5-1 and TRBJ2-3, with TRBD2 as a possible D gene (5 bases). This CDR3 is built from 15 residues. CDR1 and CDR2 from the germline V gene are SGHRS and YFSETQ. Deletions cut 1 base from V and 0 bases from J, with 9 bases between. CDR3 sequence: CASSLLPGSTDTQYF. The CDR3, as DNA: TGCGCCAGCAGCTTGCTGCCGGGGAGCACAGATACGCAGTATTTT.

The chain employs TRBV11-3 and TRBJ2-6; tentatively, D is TRBD1 (6 bases). This CDR3 is built from 14 residues. Germline loops: CDR1 SGHNT, CDR2 YENEEA. Trimming stripped 0 bases from V and 6 bases from J, with 6 bases between. CDR3 residues: CASSLEGQANVLTF. The CDR3 DNA follows: TGTGCCAGCAGCTTAGAGGGACAGGCCAACGTCCTGACTTTC.

This clone was recorded once. The genes are TRBV5-1 and TRBJ1-1, with a weak D call TRBD1 (6 bases). The V gene's germline CDR1 is SGHRS and CDR2 YFSETQ. The CDR3 is 15 residues long. Trimming removed 4 bases at V and 3 bases at J, with 16 bases between. CDR3 region: CASSPTTGLHTEAFF. As DNA, the CDR3 is TGCGCCAGCAGCCCCACGACAGGTCTTCACACTGAAGCTTTCTTT. The complete variable domain, with remaining parts taken from reference TRBV5-1 and TRBJ1-1, reads KAGVTQTPRYLIKTRGQQVTLSCSPISGHRSVSWYQQTPGQGLQFLFEYFSETQRNKGNFPGRFSGRQFSNSRSEMNVSTLELGDSALYLCASSPTTGLHTEAFFGQGTRLTVV.

The rearrangement joins TRBV7-6 to TRBJ2-5; D is ambiguous. Germline V gives CDR1 SGHVS, CDR2 FNYEAQ. The CDR3 loop spans 15 amino acids. Deletions cut 1 base from V and 1 base from J, with 10 bases between. The DNA for the CDR3 is TGTGCCAGCAGCTTAGTGGCTCACGTCCAAGAGACCCAGTACTTC. It is translated as CASSLVAHVQETQYF.

V is TRBV6-1 and J is TRBJ1-2; 8 nucleotides align to TRBD1. J gave up 11 bases and V 3 bases, and 17 bases lay outside the gene matches. CDR1 MNHNS and CDR2 SASEGT come from the germline V gene. The CDR3 length is 16 residues. CDR3 coding DNA: TGTGCCAGCAGTGACAGACAGGGGCCGGGACATACGCTGTACACCTTC. This sequence encodes CASSDRQGPGHTLYTF.

This rearrangement joins TRBV7-2 to TRBJ2-2; 9 bases align to TRBD2. J gave up 5 bases and V 1 base, and 11 bases lay outside the gene matches. Looked up from germline, CDR1 is SGHTA and CDR2 is FQGNSA. This CDR3 is built from 18 residues. CDR3 DNA sequence: TGTGCCAGCAGCTTAGAGGTTCTGCGGGGGGGCCGGACCGGGGAGCTGTTTTTT. It codes for CASSLEVLRGGRTGELFF.

J is TRBJ1-2 and V is TRBV2; TRBD1 aligns across 9 bases. Germline V gives CDR1 SNHLY, CDR2 FYNNEI. Germline trimming cut 5 bases from V and 5 bases from J; bases unmatched to any gene: 6. CDR3 length: 14 residues. As DNA, the CDR3 is TGTGCCAGCAGTCCGGGACAGGGAAAGTATGGCTACACCTTC. Protein sequence: CASSPGQGKYGYTF.

This clone was recorded once. This specimen includes other DNA sequences encoding the same CDR3. The J gene is TRBJ2-6, the V gene TRBV4-3; D ambiguous. V was clipped by 0 bases and J by 0 bases, with 6 bases between them. The CDR3 is made up of 16 amino acids. Germline assignment: CDR1 LGHNA and CDR2 YSLEER. The CDR3 DNA sequence: TGCGCCAGCAGCCAAGAACTCTTCTCTGGGGCCAACGTCCTGACTTTC. Its protein product is CASSQELFSGANVLTF.